The T cell receptor (beta chain) described here comes from a study of blood T cells in healthy people across ages. Germline V lookup: CDR1 SNHLY, CDR2 FYNNEI. V gave up 4 bases and J gave up 5 bases; unmatched junction bases: 8. The CDR3 has 14 amino acids. A second PCR, run for roughly 7 to 12 cycles, used a sample-barcoded 5' primer plus a J-beta primer mix. MiXCR, run by TCRdb on the 5' RACE reads, gives a single entry per CDR3 protein. The sample consists of some 1.4 million distinct CDR3 sequences, 40% to 50% of them appearing once. The specimen was blood. The chain links TRBV2 to TRBJ2-7, with 7 bases matching TRBD2. The sequence derives from a woman between 18 and 29 years old in good health. The CDR3 coding sequence is TGTGCCAGCAGTGTGGGCGGGAGTTCCCACGAGCAGTACTTC. Translation: CASSVGGSSHEQYF.